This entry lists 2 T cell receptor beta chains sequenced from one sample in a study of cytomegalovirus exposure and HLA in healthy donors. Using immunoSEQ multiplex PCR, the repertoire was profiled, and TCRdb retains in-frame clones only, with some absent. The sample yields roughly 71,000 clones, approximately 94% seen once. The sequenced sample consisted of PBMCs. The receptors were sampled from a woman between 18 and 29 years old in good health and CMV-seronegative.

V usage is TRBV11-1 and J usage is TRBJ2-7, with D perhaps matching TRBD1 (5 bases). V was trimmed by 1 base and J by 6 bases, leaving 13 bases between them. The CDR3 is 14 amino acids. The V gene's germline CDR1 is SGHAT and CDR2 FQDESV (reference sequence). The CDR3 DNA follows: TGTGCCAGCAGCTTAGGACTGGGGCTTCCCGAGCAGTACTTC. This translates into CASSLGLGLPEQYF.

The CDR3 DNA reads as TGTGCCAGCAGCTTAAGGGGTAATGGGGAAAAACTGTTTTTT. The encoded protein is CASSLRGNGEKLFF. The chain is built from TRBV7-2 and TRBJ1-4, with a tentative D call TRBD1 (5 bases). The CDR3 sequence is 14 residues long. Germline V gives CDR1 SGHTA, CDR2 FQGNSA. The germline V and J ends were trimmed by 2 bases and 8 bases, with 12 bases remaining between them.